This T cell receptor beta chain was sequenced in a study of blood T cell repertoires in COVID-19. The germline CDR1 and CDR2 sequences are WSHSY and SAAADI. V dropped 3 bases and J dropped 6 bases, with 12 bases sitting between them. This CDR3 spans 14 amino acids. The method was immunoSEQ multiplex PCR; TCRdb's version includes in-frame clones alone and lacks a portion of them. This table has about 90,000 clones, roughly 77% appearing once. This receptor was obtained from a human donor in a cohort sampled during active COVID-19. The chain recombines TRBV10-2 with TRBJ1-5; D is unresolved. The material sequenced was peripheral blood. The DNA for the CDR3 is TGCGCCAGCAGTGAACCCCGGGTGGCTCAGCCCCAGCATTTT. It yields the protein CASSEPRVAQPQHF.